This T cell receptor beta chain appears in the sequencing data of a study of OX40 agonist ivuxolimab in advanced cancers. Turning to the study itself: Every patient in dose escalation had hepatocellular carcinoma, melanoma, renal cell or head and neck cancer.

The assay was immunoSEQ multiplex PCR, and TCRdb's table has in-frame clones only and misses some. The sample consists of 48,000 or so clones, roughly 81% of them appearing once. The TCR sequence derives from an adult with an advanced solid tumor such as melanoma, head and neck, liver or kidney cancer. The sample in question was CD4+ or CD8+ T cells sorted from blood, obtained in a trial of the OX40 agonist ivuxolimab.

This chain's CDR3 is CASSRLAGYEQYF. The CDR3 DNA reads as TGTGCCAGCAGTAGACTAGCGGGCTACGAGCAGTACTTC. V usage is TRBV6-6 and J usage is TRBJ2-7; the match to TRBD2 covers 10 bases. This CDR3 region has 13 residues. Germline CDR1 MNHNY, CDR2 SVGAGI (reference sequence). V shed 5 bases, J shed 3 bases, and the junction held 1 base outside the gene matches.